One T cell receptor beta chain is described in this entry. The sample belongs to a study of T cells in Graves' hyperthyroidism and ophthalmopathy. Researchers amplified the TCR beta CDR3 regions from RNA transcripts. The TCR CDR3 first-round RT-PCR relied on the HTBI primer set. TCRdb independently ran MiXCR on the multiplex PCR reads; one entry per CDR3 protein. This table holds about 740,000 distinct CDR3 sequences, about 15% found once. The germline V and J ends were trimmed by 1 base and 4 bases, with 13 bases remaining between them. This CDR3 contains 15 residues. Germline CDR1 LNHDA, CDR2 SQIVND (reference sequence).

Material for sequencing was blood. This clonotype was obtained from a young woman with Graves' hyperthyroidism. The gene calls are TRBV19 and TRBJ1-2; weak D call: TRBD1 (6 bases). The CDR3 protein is CASSIAPGTIYGYTF. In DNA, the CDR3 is TGTGCCAGTAGTATAGCCCCGGGGACAATCTATGGCTACACCTTC.